This entry lists 11 T cell receptor beta chains sequenced from one sample in a study of T cell repertoires in cytomegalovirus infection. MiXCR, run by TCRdb on the reads, gives a single entry per CDR3 protein. The sample shows about 260,000 distinct CDR3 sequences, approximately 8.3% of them seen only once. The specimen sequenced was PBMCs. The receptors were sampled from a human donor in good health (CMV status not recorded). Some clones in this sample may be carry-over from other donors' samples.

In this sample, this clonotype turned up many times. V gene TRBV7-2 combines with J gene TRBJ1-1, with D perhaps TRBD1 (6 bases). Per germline, CDR1 SGHTA and CDR2 FQGNSA. Trimming shortened V by 2 bases and J by 5 bases, and 12 bases separated the two germline ends. The CDR3 contains 14 residues. The CDR3, as DNA: TGTGCCAGCAGCTTAACTGGGGGCGAAACTGAAGCTTTCTTT. Its translation is CASSLTGGETEAFF.

This clonotype was observed at least ten times. The chain uses TRBV7-2 and TRBJ1-4, with D unresolved. The CDR3 runs to 13 residues. V lost 3 bases and J lost 8, with 10 bases in between. Per germline, CDR1 SGHTA and CDR2 FQGNSA. CDR3 protein: CASSFGRKEKLFF. DNA of the CDR3: TGTGCCAGCAGCTTTGGGAGGAAAGAAAAACTGTTTTTT.

At least ten counts were recorded for this clonotype. J is TRBJ1-1 and V is TRBV7-2; 7 bases line up with TRBD1. The V and J ends lost 3 bases and 5 bases, in that order; junction bases with no gene match: 3. This CDR3 spans 13 amino acids. The germline gives CDR1 SGHTA, CDR2 FQGNSA. The CDR3 spells CASSLTGLTEAFF. The CDR3 bases are TGTGCCAGCAGCTTGACAGGGCTGACTGAAGCTTTCTTT.

The CDR3 sequence is CSVEDRPLKSYNEQFF. CDR3 bases: TGCAGCGTTGAAGACCGGCCCCTTAAATCCTACAATGAGCAGTTCTTC. V is TRBV29-1 and J is TRBJ2-1; D unclear. Trimming took 0 bases from V and 1 from J, leaving 13 bases between them. The CDR3 runs to 16 residues. Germline CDR1 SQVTM, CDR2 ANQGSEA.

The sample holds many counts of this clonotype. The chain combines TRBV7-2 with TRBJ1-2, with a possible D match to TRBD1 (5 bases). The CDR3 sequence is 14 residues long. Germline values: CDR1 SGHTA, CDR2 FQGNSA. V lost 5 bases and J lost 4, with 14 bases in between. CDR3 in DNA: TGTGCCAGCAGCCCGTCCAGGGAGGGCTATGGCTACACCTTC. Its protein is CASSPSREGYGYTF.

This clonotype was seen a few times. The DNA for the CDR3 is TGTGCCAGCAGTTTCTCGTCGGGACGGACTGGCTACACCTTC. Translation gives CASSFSSGRTGYTF. The J gene is TRBJ1-2, the V gene TRBV28; D perhaps matches TRBD1 (5 bases). In germline, CDR1 is MDHEN, CDR2 SYDVKM. This CDR3 is 14 amino acids long. V was trimmed by 3 bases and J by 7 bases, leaving 15 bases between them.

The V gene is TRBV7-9, the J gene TRBJ2-3; TRBD2 matches at 9 bases. With 4 bases clipped from V and 1 base from J, the junction kept 3 bases outside the gene matches. Germline CDR1 is SEHNR and CDR2 is FQNEAQ (reference sequence). This CDR3 has 15 residues. The CDR3 protein is CASSSTSGRTDTQYF. The CDR3 DNA reads as TGTGCCAGCAGCTCGACTAGCGGACGCACAGATACGCAGTATTTT.

The sample holds many counts of this clonotype. V usage is TRBV7-2 and J usage is TRBJ1-1; 8 nucleotides line up with TRBD1. The V gene end was trimmed by 3 bases and the J gene end by 0 bases; junction bases not matched to a gene: 6. This CDR3 is 16 amino acids long. The V gene's germline CDR1 is SGHTA and CDR2 FQGNSA. This chain's CDR3 is CASSLQGAVMNTEAFF. The CDR3 DNA sequence: TGTGCCAGCAGCTTGCAGGGGGCTGTCATGAACACTGAAGCTTTCTTT.

This clonotype was seen more than once but under ten times. V gene TRBV19 combines with J gene TRBJ1-1; maybe TRBD1 (6 bases). CDR1 and CDR2 (germline): LNHDA, SQIVND (reference sequence). CDR3 length: 15 amino acids. Between the trimmed V and J ends, which lost 4 bases and 0 bases, there was a span of 12 bases. The CDR3 DNA follows: TGTGCCAGTAGTAGGGGCACAGGGATGAACACTGAAGCTTTCTTT. Amino acid sequence: CASSRGTGMNTEAFF.

The sample holds many counts of this clonotype. The chain combines TRBV7-2 with TRBJ1-2, with no clear D. The V and J ends lost 5 bases and 8 bases respectively, with 18 bases between them. CDR1 is SGHTA and CDR2 is FQGNSA in the germline V gene. CDR3 length: 14 amino acids. Here the CDR3 reads CASSPPVEGVGYTF. CDR3 bases: TGTGCCAGCAGCCCACCGGTGGAGGGTGTAGGCTACACCTTC.

This clonotype was picked up one time. The chain carries TRBV29-1 and TRBJ2-7; D gene unclear. Trimming left V 5 bases short and J 1 base short, with 6 bases between. This CDR3 is 11 amino acids long. Germline lookup yields CDR1 SQVTM and CDR2 ANQGSEA. CDR3 sequence reads: CSVRDSYEQYF. In nucleotides, the CDR3 is TGCAGCGTTAGGGATTCCTACGAGCAGTACTTC.